This is a list of T cell receptor beta chains from one sample in a study of T cell responses to AZD1222 COVID-19 vaccine. Some clones are missing from TCRdb's copy, which holds only in-frame ones; the method was immunoSEQ multiplex PCR. This table has around 99,000 clones, 90% to 95% appearing once. Specimen: peripheral blood, collected on day 0 of AZD1222 vaccination. Source of these receptors: an adult in good health. The CDR3 runs from the conserved cysteine through the conserved F or W. Fields, in order: J gene, clone size, V gene, D gene, CDR3 length, CDR3 protein, CDR3 DNA. The D gene is left open where the match is weak. The size field is filled for only some rows; it gives once, few, many or a size class.

TRBJ1-2 - TRBV5-1 TRBD1 15 CASSPTAGGTQSGSF TGCGCCAGCAGCCCAACCGCAGGGGGGACTCAGTCGGGCTCCTTC
TRBJ2-1 - TRBV5-1 TRBD2 16 CASSPGLAGAYNEQFF TGCGCCAGCAGCCCAGGACTAGCGGGGGCCTACAATGAGCAGTTCTTC
TRBJ1-2 - TRBV29-1 - 14 CSVEFPWGSYGYTF TGCAGCGTTGAGTTTCCCTGGGGGAGCTATGGCTACACCTTC
TRBJ1-5 few TRBV29-1 - 13 CSVEPGLNQPQHF TGCAGCGTTGAGCCTGGGCTAAATCAGCCCCAGCATTTT
TRBJ1-5 - TRBV5-1 - 13 CASSLETDQPQHF TGCGCCAGCAGCTTGGAAACGGATCAGCCCCAGCATTTT
TRBJ2-7 - TRBV3-1/TRBV3-2 TRBD2 16 CASSRLSGTSGSEQYF TGTGCCAGCAGCCGCCTCTCTGGGACTAGCGGGAGCGAGCAGTACTTC
TRBJ1-3 few TRBV5-6 - 17 CASSLADRSFSGNTIYF TGTGCCAGCAGCTTGGCGGACAGATCTTTCTCTGGAAACACCATATATTTT
TRBJ2-6 few TRBV18 - 16 CASSPTGPGGANVLTF TGTGCCAGCTCACCCACAGGGCCAGGAGGGGCCAACGTCCTGACTTTC
TRBJ1-6 - TRBV6-5 - 15 CASSYTSGRNSPLHF TGTGCCAGCAGTTACACGTCAGGGAGAAATTCACCCCTCCACTTT
TRBJ1-3 - TRBV25-1 - 13 CASRKAAGNTIYF TGTGCCAGCAGGAAGGCAGCTGGAAACACCATATATTTT
TRBJ2-7 - TRBV2 TRBD2 18 CASSGPSGSGEKNYEQYF TGTGCCAGCAGTGGGCCATCGGGTAGCGGGGAAAAAAACTACGAGCAGTACTTC
TRBJ2-7 - TRBV11-2 TRBD1 12 CASSFRTGEQYF TGTGCCAGCAGCTTTAGGACAGGTGAGCAGTACTTC
TRBJ1-5 - TRBV7-2 - 16 CASSFSSTGRDQPQHF TGTGCCAGCAGCTTCTCGAGTACAGGGCGAGATCAGCCCCAGCATTTT
TRBJ2-3 - TRBV3-1/TRBV3-2 - 16 CASSLVMGWGTDTQYF TGTGCCAGCAGTCTTGTTATGGGCTGGGGGACAGATACGCAGTATTTT
TRBJ1-5 - TRBV2 - 14 CASSDQVGSQPQHF TGTGCCAGCAGTGACCAGGTTGGAAGTCAGCCCCAGCATTTT
TRBJ1-1 - TRBV11-3 - 13 CASSLEGGTEAFF TGTGCCAGCAGCTTGGAGGGGGGCACTGAAGCTTTCTTT
TRBJ2-1 - TRBV9 TRBD2 20 CASSELPGTSGESSYNEQFF TGTGCCAGCAGCGAACTTCCCGGGACTAGCGGGGAGAGCTCCTACAATGAGCAGTTCTTC
TRBJ1-5 - TRBV29-1 - 12 CSVEDRGQPQHF TGCAGCGTTGAAGACAGGGGACAGCCCCAGCATTTT
TRBJ1-1 - TRBV5-1 TRBD1 13 CASSLGTGSEAFF TGCGCCAGCAGCTTGGGGACAGGGAGTGAAGCTTTCTTT
TRBJ2-3 few TRBV6-5 - 11 CASSYGDTQYF TGTGCCAGCAGTTACGGAGATACGCAGTATTTT
TRBJ1-2 - TRBV7-9 - 17 CASSLDGGHTTLYGYTF TGTGCCAGCAGCTTAGATGGGGGACATACGACTCTCTATGGCTACACCTTC
TRBJ1-1 - TRBV5-1 TRBD1 14 CASSLTGGRTEAFF TGCGCCAGCAGCTTGACAGGGGGCCGGACTGAAGCTTTCTTT
TRBJ2-7 - TRBV4-3 - 15 CASSPHPAENYEQYF TGCGCCAGCAGCCCCCATCCCGCAGAGAACTACGAGCAGTACTTC
TRBJ2-3 - TRBV20-1 - 15 CSASPAGGFTDTQYF TGCAGTGCTAGTCCCGCAGGGGGGTTCACAGATACGCAGTATTTT
TRBJ1-1 - TRBV5-1 - 13 CASTVSGDTEAFF TGCGCCAGTACTGTTTCGGGTGACACTGAAGCTTTCTTT
TRBJ1-2 - TRBV5-4 TRBD1 16 CASSLAGTGQAYGYTF TGTGCCAGCAGCTTGGCCGGGACAGGGCAGGCCTATGGCTACACCTTC
TRBJ2-3 - TRBV4-2 - 14 CASSQAYRADTQYF TGTGCCAGCAGCCAAGCTTACAGGGCAGATACGCAGTATTTT
TRBJ1-3 - TRBV19 - 16 CASSIQGSISGNTIYF TGTGCCAGTAGTATTCAGGGGTCCATCTCTGGAAACACCATATATTTT
TRBJ2-1 - TRBV5-1 - 13 CASSLGDPRSQFF TGCGCCAGCAGCTTGGGGGACCCGCGGAGCCAGTTCTTC
TRBJ1-1 - TRBV14 TRBD1 16 CASSPLGNRGGAEAFF TGTGCCAGCAGCCCCCTGGGGAACAGGGGAGGCGCTGAAGCTTTCTTT
TRBJ1-1 - TRBV7-2 - 16 CASSLGPRALNTEAFF TGTGCCAGCAGCTTAGGGCCAAGGGCGCTTAACACTGAAGCTTTCTTT
TRBJ1-1 - TRBV19 TRBD1 14 CASSIVTGGTEAFF TGTGCCAGTAGTATAGTAACAGGGGGAACTGAAGCTTTCTTT
TRBJ2-1 - TRBV2 TRBD2 15 CASSAGTSSYNEQFF TGTGCCAGCAGTGCCGGGACTAGCTCGTACAATGAGCAGTTCTTC
TRBJ1-1 - TRBV2 - 13 CASSRTRESEAFF TGTGCCAGCAGTAGGACAAGGGAATCCGAAGCTTTCTTT
TRBJ2-7 - TRBV5-3 - 16 CASGKLRGAHSYEQYF TGTGCCAGCGGAAAGCTCAGGGGAGCGCACTCCTACGAGCAGTACTTC
TRBJ2-3 - TRBV7-3 TRBD2 15 CASSFVGSGGDTQYF TGTGCCAGCAGCTTCGTGGGTAGCGGGGGGGATACGCAGTATTTT
TRBJ2-3 - TRBV10-3 - 15 CAISEGAARTDTQYF TGTGCCATCAGTGAGGGGGCGGCCCGCACAGATACGCAGTATTTT
TRBJ1-2 - TRBV9 - 16 CASSVGSAAVDYGYTF TGTGCCAGCAGCGTAGGGTCCGCGGCAGTGGACTATGGCTACACCTTC
TRBJ1-1 - TRBV7-3 - 16 CASSLTGSGAIAEAFF TGTGCCAGCAGCTTAACGGGCTCGGGGGCGATCGCTGAAGCTTTCTTT
TRBJ1-1 - TRBV6-5 - 10 CASRYMGAFF TGTGCCAGCAGATACATGGGAGCTTTCTTT
TRBJ1-5 - TRBV5-8 - 15 CASSLQGRLSQPQHF TGTGCCAGCAGCTTGCAGGGACGGCTTAGTCAGCCCCAGCATTTT
TRBJ2-7 - TRBV6-5 - 11 CASTSSYEQYF TGTGCCAGCACGAGCTCCTACGAGCAGTACTTC
TRBJ2-7 - TRBV11-2 TRBD2 15 CASSLGLAGDHEQYF TGTGCCAGCAGCTTAGGCTTAGCGGGAGACCACGAGCAGTACTTC
TRBJ2-5 - TRBV9 TRBD2 15 CASSVGTSGEETQYF TGTGCCAGCAGCGTAGGGACTAGCGGGGAAGAGACCCAGTACTTC
TRBJ1-5 - TRBV5-1 TRBD1 15 CASSAGTGDGQPQHF TGCGCCAGCAGCGCCGGGACAGGTGACGGTCAGCCCCAGCATTTT
TRBJ2-7 - TRBV13 TRBD2 16 CASSLGWLAGVDEQYF TGTGCCAGCAGCTTAGGGTGGCTAGCGGGAGTTGACGAGCAGTACTTC
TRBJ2-2 - TRBV5-1 - 14 CASSWTGNTGELFF TGCGCCAGCAGCTGGACCGGGAACACCGGGGAGCTGTTTTTT
TRBJ2-5 - TRBV18 TRBD2 17 CASSPIAGTSGKETQYF TGTGCCAGCTCACCAATCGCCGGGACTAGCGGAAAAGAGACCCAGTACTTC
TRBJ2-5 - TRBV30 TRBD2 13 CAWTSGYQETQYF TGTGCCTGGACTAGCGGGTACCAAGAGACCCAGTACTTC
TRBJ1-1 - TRBV4-1 - 15 CASSPQQGMNTEAFF TGCGCCAGCAGCCCTCAGCAAGGGATGAACACTGAAGCTTTCTTT
TRBJ1-2 - TRBV2 - 12 CASSDGSYGYTF TGTGCCAGCAGTGACGGGAGCTATGGCTACACCTTC
TRBJ1-2 few TRBV4-1 - 13 CASSHGDNYGYTF TGCGCCAGCAGCCATGGGGATAACTATGGCTACACCTTC
TRBJ2-3 - TRBV6-5 - 13 CASRAPGADTQYF TGTGCCAGCAGAGCCCCCGGCGCAGATACGCAGTATTTT
TRBJ2-3 - TRBV6-5 - 15 CASSYQGGTPDTQYF TGTGCCAGCAGTTACCAGGGGGGGACCCCGGATACGCAGTATTTT
TRBJ1-2 - TRBV29-1 - 12 CSVEEGAYGYTF TGCAGCGTTGAAGAGGGCGCTTATGGCTACACCTTC